This TCR beta chain emerged from a study of Graves' ophthalmopathy and Graves' hyperthyroidism. Study conclusions and caveats: Ophthalmopathy progression cases were predicted by the model with roughly 71% sensitivity and almost 75% specificity. Blood also harbored most expanded thyroid clonotypes above 0.001 frequency.

Points on this clonotype: The antigen remains unidentified.

The germline V gene encodes CDR1 LNHDA and CDR2 SQIVND (reference sequence). Trimming pared 11 bases from V and 6 bases from J, leaving 16 bases between. The CDR3 runs 12 residues. Newly diagnosed hyperthyroidism donors, aged 18 to 65, duration under 2 months. Investigators amplified TCR beta CDR3 regions from RNA transcripts. Following a first-round RT-PCR that used HTBI primers, a second-round multiplex PCR was carried out. MiXCR was run by TCRdb on the multiplex PCR reads, yielding one entry per CDR3 protein. The sample contains over a million distinct CDR3 sequences, roughly 35% of which appear only once.

This chain links TRBV19 with TRBJ1-1, with D possibly being TRBD1 (6 bases). This TCR was recovered from an adult man with Graves' hyperthyroidism. Material for sequencing was peripheral blood or thyroid tissue (not recorded which). CDR3 region: CAGGGSGAEAFF. CDR3 bases: TGTGCCGGAGGGGGGAGTGGGGCTGAAGCTTTCTTT.